Each of the 9 T cell receptor beta chains below was sequenced from the same sample in a study of shared T cell receptors in the human thymus. Profiling relied on immunoSEQ multiplex PCR, and the TCRdb table lists in-frame clones only, not all of them. The sample lists hundreds of thousands of clones, 85% to 90% seen once, with approximately 0.011% in the top ten. These data were also filed under a second study, of human thymus T cells.

The material sequenced was thymocytes. These receptor sequences come from a boy under two years old with a congenital heart defect.

The rearrangement joins TRBV4-1 to TRBJ2-7; TRBD2 matches at 8 bases. Germline CDR1 and CDR2: MGHRA and YSYEKL. This CDR3 is 16 amino acids long. The V gene end was trimmed by 1 base and the J gene end by 2 bases; junction bases not matched to a gene: 7. Written as DNA, the CDR3 is TGCGCCAGCAGCCAAGGGTGGAGCGGGAGACCCTACGAGCAGTACTTC. This gives the protein CASSQGWSGRPYEQYF.

This chain joins TRBV7-2 and TRBJ2-7; TRBD2 is a possible D gene (6 bases). CDR1 and CDR2 from the germline V gene are SGHTA and FQGNSA. The CDR3 is 16 amino acids. Trimming removed 1 base from V and 0 bases from J, with 13 bases in between. The CDR3 nucleotides are TGTGCCAGCAGCTTAGGGTTTGGCGGGAACTCCTACGAGCAGTACTTC. Its protein is CASSLGFGGNSYEQYF.

The chain has TRBV6-1 and TRBJ2-7; 7 bases fit TRBD1. There are 14 residues in the CDR3. Unmatched junction bases numbered 10, after V lost 7 bases and J lost 4 bases. Germline V gene sequence: CDR1 MNHNS, CDR2 SASEGT. CDR3 in DNA: TGTGCCAGCATAGGGGACAGACTCTCTTACGAGCAGTACTTC. This encodes CASIGDRLSYEQYF.

The chain uses TRBV7-2 and TRBJ2-7; 12 bases map to TRBD2. This CDR3 has 15 residues. CDR1 and CDR2 (germline): SGHTA, FQGNSA. V shed 5 bases, J shed 1 base, and the junction held 3 bases outside the gene matches. The CDR3 sequence: CASSPTSGGSYEQYF. The CDR3, as DNA: TGTGCCAGCAGCCCGACTAGCGGGGGTTCCTACGAGCAGTACTTC.

The DNA of the CDR3 is TGTGCCAGCAGCGACCGTAAGGGAGCCCGAAGGGCGGAGACCCAGTACTTC. This encodes CASSDRKGARRAETQYF. This chain joins TRBV9 and TRBJ2-5; perhaps TRBD2 as D (5 bases). The CDR3 contains 17 residues. Trimming took 3 bases from V and 5 from J, leaving 23 bases between them. Germline CDR1 is SGDLS and CDR2 is YYNGEE.

The chain is built from TRBV18 and TRBJ1-2; possible D gene TRBD1, 5 bases. The CDR3 contains 17 residues. Deletions cut 6 bases from V and 5 bases from J, with 25 bases between. Germline-derived CDR1 and CDR2 are KGHSH and LQKENI. The CDR3 coding sequence is TGTGCCAGCTCCCACCTGGGGCTGGGGAATCCGTTTTATGGCTACACCTTC. Its protein is CASSHLGLGNPFYGYTF.

The CDR3 sequence is CASSRRGEYEQYF. The CDR3 nucleotides are TGTGCCAGCAGCCGCAGGGGGGAGTACGAGCAGTACTTC. The V call is TRBV7-9, the J call TRBJ2-7, with D possibly matching TRBD1 (7 bases). CDR3 length: 13 residues. V was pared by 5 bases and J by 4 bases, with 12 bases between. Germline-derived CDR1 and CDR2 are SEHNR and FQNEAQ (reference sequence).

This chain uses TRBV28 with TRBJ1-4; D uncertain. V dropped 0 bases and J dropped 4 bases, with 15 bases sitting between them. This CDR3 is built from 17 residues. Germline CDR1 is MDHEN and CDR2 is SYDVKM. CDR3 coding DNA: TGTGCCAGCAGTTTATGGGCCGGAGGAGGCTTTAATGAAAAACTGTTTTTT. Translation: CASSLWAGGGFNEKLFF.

V usage is TRBV15 and J usage is TRBJ2-7; weak D call: TRBD2 (7 bases). Trimming stripped 3 bases from V and 2 bases from J, with 20 bases between. Germline assignment: CDR1 LNHNV and CDR2 YYDKDF (reference sequence). CDR3 length equals 17 residues. CDR3 bases: TGTGCCACCAGCAGGCCTCTAGCGGAGGGGGGCCCCTACGAGCAGTACTTC. Protein: CATSRPLAEGGPYEQYF.